The rows below give T cell receptor beta chains drawn from one sample of a study of identical twins. MiXCR, run by TCRdb on the 5' RACE reads, gives a single entry per CDR3 protein. In the table there are some 590,000 distinct CDR3 sequences, roughly 9.9% of which are singletons. These data also featured in a second study, about yellow fever vaccine responses in identical twins.

The material sequenced was PBMCs. The receptors here all came from a woman aged 18-30 years in good health. CDR3s include the opening cysteine and the closing phenylalanine or tryptophan. Each record gives: D gene, clone size, J gene, V gene, CDR3 DNA, CDR3 protein. The D gene is left open where the match is weak. Clone sizes are given selectively: once, few, many, or a class where the clone is expanded.

>TRBD2|-|TRBJ2-1|TRBV19
TGTGCCAGCGCACTAGCGCCGTATCTCAATGAGCAGTTCTTC
CASALAPYLNEQFF
>TRBD1|few|TRBJ2-6|TRBV9
TGTGCCAGCACCGGACAGGGCTCTGGGGCCAACGTCCTGACTTTC
CASTGQGSGANVLTF
>TRBD2|many|TRBJ2-7|TRBV29-1
TGCAGCGTTACACTAGCGATCGAGCAGTACTTC
CSVTLAIEQYF
>-|few|TRBJ1-1|TRBV29-1
TGCAGCGTTGACGTGGGGGGGCGAAGTTTCCCTGAAGCTTTCTTT
CSVDVGGRSFPEAFF
>TRBD1|-|TRBJ1-2|TRBV5-6
TGTGCCAGCAGCTTGGGACAGGGGGAAGCCTATGGCTACACCTTC
CASSLGQGEAYGYTF
>-|few|TRBJ1-1|TRBV28
TGTGCCAGCACCCCTGGGACGGTGAACACTGAAGCTTTCTTT
CASTPGTVNTEAFF
>-|-|TRBJ2-1|TRBV29-1
TGCAGCGTGCCGGGACTCCCCGGACGCTACAATGAGCAGTTCTTC
CSVPGLPGRYNEQFF
>-|many|TRBJ2-2|TRBV5-1
TGCGCCAGCAGCCCCGGGACAAAGAACACCGGGGAGCTGTTTTTT
CASSPGTKNTGELFF
>TRBD1|many|TRBJ2-7|TRBV28
TGTGCCAGCAGGGGGAGGACAGGGATCTACGAGCAGTACTTC
CASRGRTGIYEQYF
>-|many|TRBJ2-3|TRBV20-1
TGCAGTGCTGAGGGCACGGAGGGCAAAGATACGCAGTATTTT
CSAEGTEGKDTQYF
>-|few|TRBJ2-5|TRBV29-1
TGCAGCTACGGATTGAGTCAAGAGACCCAGTACTTC
CSYGLSQETQYF
>-|few|TRBJ2-7|TRBV29-1
TGCAGCGCCTCCGGGGGTTCTACAGAGCAGTACTTC
CSASGGSTEQYF
>-|-|TRBJ1-2|TRBV29-1
TGCAGCGTTGAAGGCTCTCCCTATGGCTACACCTTC
CSVEGSPYGYTF
>TRBD2|-|TRBJ2-7|TRBV28
TGTGCCAGCACCAGTCCCGGGGGACTAGCGGGGGCTCGATCCTACGAGCAGTACTTC
CASTSPGGLAGARSYEQYF
>-|-|TRBJ2-2|TRBV7-2
TGTGCCAGCAGCTATATAGAGACGACCGGGGAGCTGTTTTTT
CASSYIETTGELFF
>TRBD2|-|TRBJ2-1|TRBV27
TGTGCCAGCAGCTTAGGTCTAGCGGGAGGAGGGGAGCAGTTCTTC
CASSLGLAGGGEQFF
>-|few|TRBJ2-2|TRBV3-1
TGTGCCAGCAGCCAAGCGGAGGCAGACAGGCTAAACACCGGGGAGCTGTTTTTT
CASSQAEADRLNTGELFF
>-|many|TRBJ2-7|TRBV6-1
TGTGCCATCTCCGACAGGAAGACCTACGAGCAGTACTTC
CAISDRKTYEQYF
>-|-|TRBJ2-7|TRBV5-5
TGTGCCAGCAGCACGGGACTCCGCTACGAGCAGTACTTC
CASSTGLRYEQYF
>TRBD2|few|TRBJ2-2|TRBV7-8
TGTGCCAGCAGCTTACCTAGCGGGAGGGAGAACACCGGGGAGCTGTTTTTT
CASSLPSGRENTGELFF
>-|few|TRBJ2-7|TRBV12-3/TRBV12-4
TGTGCCAGCAGTTTCATCGGGAAGTCCTACGAGCAGTACTTC
CASSFIGKSYEQYF
>TRBD2|-|TRBJ2-1|TRBV9
TGTGCCAGCAGCGTAACTGCTAGCGGGGGCACCAATGAGCAGTTCTTC
CASSVTASGGTNEQFF
>TRBD1|few|TRBJ1-6|TRBV29-1
TGCAGCGCGAGGGACAGGGGGCCGAATTCACCCCTCCACTTT
CSARDRGPNSPLHF
>-|many|TRBJ2-4|TRBV5-1
TGCGCCAGCAGCTCGGAAAACATTCAGTACTTC
CASSSENIQYF
>TRBD1|many|TRBJ2-7|TRBV28
TGTGCCAGCACCTCGGACAGGTTCGCCTACGAGCAGTACTTC
CASTSDRFAYEQYF
>-|few|TRBJ2-1|TRBV29-1
TGCAGCGTGCCCAGGGGACTTAACAATGAGCAGTTCTTC
CSVPRGLNNEQFF
>TRBD2|-|TRBJ2-7|TRBV5-4
TGTGCCAGCAGCCTTGGACTAGCGAAGGACGAGCAGTACTTC
CASSLGLAKDEQYF
>-|many|TRBJ2-7|TRBV12-3/TRBV12-4
TGTGCCAGCAGCCACCCCGGGACACCCTACGAGCAGTACTTC
CASSHPGTPYEQYF